One sample yielded the 29 T cell receptor beta chains listed below, sequenced in a study of T-cell memory formation after mild COVID-19 (dated by TCRdb to the early 2020s). The library came from 5' RACE. Reads for this sample came from an Illumina NovaSeq 6000. TCRdb redid the processing of the public reads, applying fastp at Q25 and MiXCR, and retained in-frame beta chains. Rows merge per CDR3 protein into single entries with the most common DNA and genes. The table for this sample lists 170,000 or so distinct CDR3 sequences; 30% to 35% of them were counted only once. The top ten clonotypes cover around 13% of the sample. Sequenced material: PBMCs or a T cell subset sorted from them (not recorded which). The receptors stem from an adult woman who had mild COVID-19 (a few samples of this study predate the infection). The sample titles of this study are shuffled in the database, so cell type and time point are left out; the donor was told from shared clones.

This chain joins TRBV4-3 and TRBJ1-2; 9 bases line up with TRBD1. There are 13 residues in the CDR3. CDR1 is LGHNA, CDR2 YSLEER, per germline. V dropped 3 bases and J dropped 6; count of bases not matched to a gene: 2. In DNA form, the CDR3 reads TGCGCCAGCAGCCAGGGACAGGGAGATGGCTACACCTTC. The encoded protein is CASSQGQGDGYTF.

The V and J genes are TRBV12-3 or TRBV12-4 and TRBJ2-3; D is undetermined. Trimming removed 3 bases from V and 0 bases from J, with 13 bases in between. This CDR3 contains 16 residues. CDR3 nucleotides: TGTGCCAGCAGTTTGGGTCGGACGGTTAGCACAGATACGCAGTATTTT. It specifies CASSLGRTVSTDTQYF.

The chain has TRBV30 and TRBJ1-2; 9 bases are shared with TRBD1. The CDR3 has 16 amino acids. From germline, CDR1 is GTSNPN and CDR2 SVGIG (reference sequence). Germline trimming cut 6 bases from V and 1 base from J; bases unmatched to any gene: 12. For the CDR3, the DNA is TGTGCCTGTCCGCCGGGACAGGGAACTGTTAACTATGGCTACACCTTC. As protein: CACPPGQGTVNYGYTF.

The gene calls are TRBV5-1 and TRBJ1-1; D remains unclear. CDR1 and CDR2 from the germline V gene are SGHRS and YFSETQ. The CDR3 totals 18 residues. Trimming shortened V by 1 base and J by 0 bases, and 19 bases separated the two germline ends. CDR3 sequence: CASSLSPGGSGLNTEAFF. The CDR3 coding sequence is TGCGCCAGCAGCTTGTCCCCCGGTGGATCTGGACTGAACACTGAAGCTTTCTTT.

V and J are TRBV11-3 and TRBJ2-5; D is ambiguous. Germline-derived CDR1 and CDR2 are SGHNT and YENEEA. The ends were cut back, 1 base at V and 5 bases at J, with 11 bases in the middle. This CDR3 is built from 14 residues. The CDR3 bases are TGTGCCAGCAGCTTAGGTCCAAAAATGGAGACCCAGTACTTC. Translation: CASSLGPKMETQYF. Complete variable domain (other parts from reference TRBV11-3 and TRBJ2-5): EAGVVQSPRYKIIEKKQPVAFWCNPISGHNTLYWYLQNLGQGPELLIRYENEEAVDDSQLPKDRFSAERLKGVDSTLKIQPAELGDSAVYLCASSLGPKMETQYFGPGTRLLVL.

The chain joins TRBV14 to TRBJ1-1; D is perhaps TRBD1 (5 bases). This CDR3 has 13 residues. The V end lost 3 bases, the J end lost 4 bases, and 9 bases lay between the germline ends. Germline CDR1 is SGHDN and CDR2 is FVKESK. The CDR3 DNA reads as TGTGCCAGCAGCCAGGGGGTAATCACTGAAGCTTTCTTT. Amino acids: CASSQGVITEAFF.

This clonotype was detected once. The chain links TRBV7-2 to TRBJ2-4, with a weak D call TRBD2 (7 bases). Germline lookup yields CDR1 SGHTA and CDR2 FQGNSA. The CDR3 length is 16 residues. The ends were cut back, 5 bases at V and 0 bases at J, with 14 bases in the middle. The CDR3 bases are TGTGCCAGCAGCCCTCGGGGGGCTAGAGCCAAAAACATTCAGTACTTC. This translates into CASSPRGARAKNIQYF.

The CDR3 DNA is TGCAGTGCTTTCGGGACAGGGAGAAGTGAAAAACTGTTTTTT. Protein sequence: CSAFGTGRSEKLFF. This chain uses TRBV20-1 with TRBJ1-4; 9 bases match TRBD1. Per the germline V gene, CDR1 is DFQATT and CDR2 is SNEGSKA (reference sequence). Germline trimming cut 5 bases from V and 7 bases from J; bases unmatched to any gene: 8. CDR3 length: 14 residues.

This clonotype has more than one count but fewer than ten. V gene TRBV12-3 or TRBV12-4 combines with J gene TRBJ1-1; D remains ambiguous. The CDR3 is made up of 13 amino acids. The V gene lost 3 bases and the J gene lost 6 bases, with 11 bases spanning the gap. CDR3 bases: TGTGCCAGCAGTTTTCTTTCTGGGGCTGAAGCTTTCTTT. This encodes CASSFLSGAEAFF.

This clonotype was observed a handful of times. The genes are TRBV15 and TRBJ2-1; 9 bases are a match to TRBD2. Looked up from germline, CDR1 is LNHNV and CDR2 is YYDKDF (reference sequence). The CDR3 spans 18 residues. The junction had 10 bases not matched to a gene; V was cut back by 0 bases and J by 4 bases. The CDR3 loop reads CATSREYHSGSKYNEQFF. The CDR3 nucleotides are TGTGCCACCAGCAGAGAGTACCATAGCGGGAGTAAGTACAATGAGCAGTTCTTC.

J is TRBJ2-5 and V is TRBV6-5; 13 nucleotides match TRBD2. V shed 8 bases and J 5 bases; nucleotides not matched to a gene: 5. Germline CDR1 is MNHEY and CDR2 is SVGAGI. The CDR3 is made up of 14 amino acids. The CDR3 spells CASVRTSGSETQYF. CDR3 nucleotide sequence: TGTGCCAGCGTGAGGACTAGCGGGAGTGAGACCCAGTACTTC.

V gene TRBV29-1 combines with J gene TRBJ2-7, with 9 positions matching TRBD1. Germline lookup yields CDR1 SQVTM and CDR2 ANQGSEA. V dropped 6 bases and J dropped 4; count of bases not matched to a gene: 4. CDR3 length: 12 residues. The CDR3 DNA sequence: TGCAGCGTAGGACAGGGGTTTTACGAGCAGTACTTC. Its protein product is CSVGQGFYEQYF.

The V and J genes are TRBV9 and TRBJ1-1; 9 nucleotides agree with TRBD1. J was trimmed by 5 bases and V by 4 bases; bases with no gene match: 9. This CDR3 contains 15 residues. CDR1 is SGDLS, CDR2 YYNGEE, per germline. CDR3 sequence reads: CASSPQQGAGTEAFF. As DNA, the CDR3 is TGTGCCAGCAGCCCTCAACAGGGGGCAGGGACTGAAGCTTTCTTT.

This chain links TRBV7-9 with TRBJ1-6; D is possibly TRBD1 (6 bases). The V gene's germline CDR1 is SEHNR and CDR2 FQNEAQ (reference sequence). V dropped 4 bases and J dropped 10 bases, with 20 bases sitting between them. This CDR3 contains 16 residues. CDR3 in amino acids: CASSSTGTTGNSPLHF. As DNA, the CDR3 is TGTGCCAGCAGCTCCACCGGGACAACAGGGAACTCACCCCTCCACTTT. Complete variable domain (other parts from reference TRBV7-9 and TRBJ1-6): DTGVSQNPRHKITKRGQNVTFRCDPISEHNRLYWYRQTLGQGPEFLTYFQNEAQLEKSRLLSDRFSAERPKGSFSTLEIQRTEQGDSAMYLCASSSTGTTGNSPLHFGNGTRLTVT.

This clonotype was seen a few times. The V gene is TRBV4-1, the J gene TRBJ1-1; weak D call: TRBD1 (6 bases). Per the germline V gene, CDR1 is MGHRA and CDR2 is YSYEKL. The CDR3 contains 15 residues. The germline V and J ends were trimmed by 1 base and 3 bases, with 12 bases remaining between them. This CDR3 is CASSQGWDTYTEAFF. CDR3 in DNA: TGCGCCAGCAGCCAAGGTTGGGACACTTACACTGAAGCTTTCTTT.

This clonotype appeared a few times. The chain combines TRBV7-8 with TRBJ2-1; TRBD2 might be the D (6 bases). Looked up from germline, CDR1 is SGHVS and CDR2 is FQNEAQ. The V and J ends lost 4 bases and 8 bases respectively, with 21 bases between them. The CDR3 loop spans 16 amino acids. The chain's CDR3 is CASSYRGTSRGHEQFF. The CDR3 bases are TGTGCCAGCAGCTATAGGGGTACTAGCCGGGGACATGAGCAGTTCTTC.

The chain couples TRBV20-1 to TRBJ1-2; D gene unclear. Trimming removed 5 bases at V and 8 bases at J, with 15 bases between. Germline V lookup: CDR1 DFQATT, CDR2 SNEGSKA (reference sequence). The CDR3 sequence is 12 residues long. The CDR3 reads CSAGLGRGGYTF. DNA of the CDR3: TGCAGTGCTGGGCTGGGCCGAGGAGGCTACACCTTC.

J is TRBJ2-2 and V is TRBV7-9; D is ambiguous. CDR3 length: 12 residues. Trimming took 1 base from V and 7 from J, leaving 4 bases between them. The V gene's germline CDR1 is SEHNR and CDR2 FQNEAQ (reference sequence). The CDR3 spells CASSLDGGELFF. CDR3 coding DNA: TGTGCCAGCAGCTTAGACGGCGGGGAGCTGTTTTTT.

This clonotype was counted between two and nine times. This sequence joins TRBV7-9 and TRBJ2-3, with 7 nucleotides matching TRBD1. The CDR3 covers 19 residues. Germline lookup yields CDR1 SEHNR and CDR2 FQNEAQ (reference sequence). V shed 5 bases and J 0 bases; nucleotides not matched to a gene: 17. CDR3 DNA sequence: TGTGCCAGCAGCCGGTACGGAATCTTCGGGACAGTTAGCACAGATACGCAGTATTTT. Translated: CASSRYGIFGTVSTDTQYF. Based on the CDR3 plus reference TRBV7-9 and TRBJ2-3, the full variable domain is DTGVSQNPRHKITKRGQNVTFRCDPISEHNRLYWYRQTLGQGPEFLTYFQNEAQLEKSRLLSDRFSAERPKGSFSTLEIQRTEQGDSAMYLCASSRYGIFGTVSTDTQYFGPGTRLTVL.

This clonotype was counted a single time. The genes are TRBV25-1 and TRBJ2-7, with TRBD1 matching 10 bases. V was pared by 7 bases and J by 3 bases, with 9 bases of the junction left unmatched. The germline V gene has CDR1 MGHDK and CDR2 SYGVNS. The CDR3 runs 15 residues. The DNA for the CDR3 is TGTGCCAGCACTAAGACCGGGACAGGGGTCTACGAGCAGTACTTC. Protein product: CASTKTGTGVYEQYF.

The chain recombines TRBV24-1 with TRBJ2-1; D gene unclear. This CDR3 comprises 16 residues. The germline V and J ends were trimmed by 3 bases and 1 base, with 12 bases remaining between them. Germline-derived CDR1 and CDR2 are KGHDR and SFDVKD. This CDR3 is CATSDRAAVSYNEQFF. CDR3 sequence (DNA): TGTGCCACCAGTGATCGTGCCGCTGTATCCTACAATGAGCAGTTCTTC.

V gene TRBV20-1 combines with J gene TRBJ2-3; D ambiguous. The CDR3 covers 15 residues. Germline loops: CDR1 DFQATT, CDR2 SNEGSKA (reference sequence). The CDR3 DNA reads TGCAGCCCCGGGCTCCGGGCTAGAAGCACAGATACGCAGTATTTT. Encoded protein: CSPGLRARSTDTQYF.

This clonotype was detected only a few times. The rearrangement uses TRBV6-5 and TRBJ2-1; 10 bases fit TRBD2. The CDR3 is made up of 16 amino acids. Germline V gives CDR1 MNHEY, CDR2 SVGAGI. With V trimmed by 4 bases and J by 5 bases, 8 bases remained unmatched. CDR3 region: CASSSPGLAVNNEQFF. CDR3 coding DNA: TGTGCCAGCAGTTCACCCGGACTAGCGGTAAACAATGAGCAGTTCTTC.

This chain uses TRBV7-2 with TRBJ2-1; 9 bases fit TRBD2. With V trimmed by 5 bases and J by 7 bases, 12 bases remained unmatched. Germline lookup yields CDR1 SGHTA and CDR2 FQGNSA. The CDR3 spans 16 residues. The CDR3 loop reads CASSPKGGRATNEQFF. The CDR3 DNA reads TGTGCCAGCAGCCCAAAGGGCGGGAGGGCCACGAATGAGCAGTTCTTC.

This clonotype was seen repeatedly, ten times or more. The rearrangement links TRBV7-6 to TRBJ2-7; 9 nucleotides match TRBD1. CDR1 and CDR2 (germline): SGHVS, FNYEAQ. This CDR3 is built from 14 residues. The V gene end was trimmed by 5 bases and the J gene end by 7 bases; junction bases not matched to a gene: 9. The CDR3 coding sequence is TGTGCCAGCAGCCAGTGGACAGGGGCGGGGGAGCAGTACTTC. Its translation is CASSQWTGAGEQYF.

The V call is TRBV4-3, the J call TRBJ2-7; a possible D gene is TRBD1 (6 bases). The CDR3 runs 15 residues. Germline V gives CDR1 LGHNA, CDR2 YSLEER. V lost 4 bases and J lost 3, with 16 bases in between. The CDR3 loop is CASSPTGTSDYEQYF. The CDR3 DNA sequence: TGCGCCAGCAGCCCGACCGGGACAAGCGACTACGAGCAGTACTTC.

This clonotype was picked up a small number of times. The genes are TRBV21-1 and TRBJ2-1; TRBD2 is the table's D call and was not checked against the DNA. TRBV21-1 is a pseudogene. The CDR3 sequence is 16 residues long. This CDR3 is CASRGGLAGVLNEQFF. The CDR3 DNA follows: TGTGCCAGCCGGGGGGGACTAGCGGGAGTATTGAATGAGCAGTTCTTC.

In its sample, this clonotype is medium-sized. V is TRBV12-3 or TRBV12-4 and J is TRBJ2-1; D is possibly TRBD1 (6 bases). The V end lost 5 bases, the J end lost 6 bases, and 14 bases lay between the germline ends. The CDR3 is 14 amino acids. In nucleotides, the CDR3 is TGTGCCAGCAGTCTGGACCAGGGGTTCAATGAGCAGTTCTTC. Its translation is CASSLDQGFNEQFF.

This clonotype was counted between two and nine times. This chain connects TRBV4-1 to TRBJ1-5; D possibly corresponds to TRBD1 (5 bases). Germline CDR1 is MGHRA and CDR2 is YSYEKL. The ends were cut back, 0 bases at V and 9 bases at J, with 9 bases in the middle. The CDR3 runs to 13 residues. This CDR3 is CASSQDPGGPQHF. The CDR3 DNA reads as TGCGCCAGCAGCCAAGACCCCGGGGGGCCCCAGCATTTT.